The rows below give T cell receptor beta chains drawn from one sample of a study of technical replicates of blood from four donors. The method was immunoSEQ multiplex PCR; TCRdb's version includes in-frame clones alone and lacks a portion of them. Counted here are around 84,000 clones, about 97% occurring once; the ten biggest clones make up 0.18%. The sample consisted of T cells isolated from PBMCs. Receptors originate from a human donor in good health. Each CDR3 is given with its conserved first and last residue. Each record gives: CDR3 DNA, CDR3 protein, V gene, D gene, clone size, J gene. D genes are given only for firm matches. Expanded clones are given a class, and other clones once, few, many or no size at all.

TGTGCCAGTAGCGCGAACACCATATATTTT,CASSANTIYF,TRBV19,-,-,TRBJ1-3
TGTGCCAGCAGCGCACGACAGTCAGAAAGCTCCTACGAGCAGTACTTC,CASSARQSESSYEQYF,TRBV21-1,-,-,TRBJ2-7
TGCGCCAGCAGCTTGGTTGCAGGTGAAGATACGCAGTATTTT,CASSLVAGEDTQYF,TRBV5-1,-,-,TRBJ2-3
TGTGCCAGCAGCTTGGCCCTTCAAGAGACCCAGTACTTC,CASSLALQETQYF,TRBV5-4,-,-,TRBJ2-5
TGTGCCAGCAGCTTAGGGGGGGTCGAAGAGACCCAGTACTTC,CASSLGGVEETQYF,TRBV7-9,-,-,TRBJ2-5
TGCGCCAGCAGTATTACCTACAATGAGCAGTTCTTC,CASSITYNEQFF,TRBV5-1,-,-,TRBJ2-1
TGTGCCAGCAGCTACCCCAGGGGGCGCGACACCGGGGAGCTGTTTTTT,CASSYPRGRDTGELFF,TRBV11-3,TRBD1,-,TRBJ2-2
TGTGCCAGCAGCTTAGGACTAGCGGGAGGGCTCGGAGAGACCCAGTACTTC,CASSLGLAGGLGETQYF,TRBV7-8,TRBD2,-,TRBJ2-5
TGCGCCAGCAGCTTGGGTAGCTCTGGAAACACCATATATTTT,CASSLGSSGNTIYF,TRBV5-1,-,-,TRBJ1-3
TGCAGCGTTTCTCCCACAGGGCTCGACGAGCAGTACTTC,CSVSPTGLDEQYF,TRBV29-1,-,-,TRBJ2-7
TGTGCCACCTTACCATACCGGGACAGGGTCCGCTACGGGCAGTTCTTC,CATLPYRDRVRYGQFF,TRBV11-2,TRBD1,once,TRBJ2-1
TGTGCCACCCGGACGGGACACGCAAACGAGCAGTACTTC,CATRTGHANEQYF,TRBV15,-,-,TRBJ2-7
TGTGCCAGCAGTGTCCCCGGGACAGATTACGAGCAGTACTTC,CASSVPGTDYEQYF,TRBV6-5,TRBD1,-,TRBJ2-7
TGTGCCAGCAGGGTGGGTGGCGGGGAGACCCAGTACTTC,CASRVGGGETQYF,TRBV7-8,-,-,TRBJ2-5
TGTGCCAGTAGTAAACTACAGGGGGCGGACGGCAATCAGCCCCAGCATTTT,CASSKLQGADGNQPQHF,TRBV19,TRBD1,-,TRBJ1-5
TGTGCCAGCAGCTTGGATTCCTTCGGGGGGCGTGGGGAGCTGTTTTTT,CASSLDSFGGRGELFF,TRBV5-4,-,-,TRBJ2-2
TGCGCCAGCAGTGAGGGACAGGTGAACACTGAAGCTTTCTTT,CASSEGQVNTEAFF,TRBV10-1,TRBD1,-,TRBJ1-1
TGTGCCAGCAGTTCCCCGAGGGAGGGAGACAATGAGCAGTTCTTC,CASSSPREGDNEQFF,TRBV28,TRBD2,-,TRBJ2-1
TGTGCCAGCAGCCCGACTAGCGGGAGAAGCGCGAACACCGGGGAGCTGTTTTTT,CASSPTSGRSANTGELFF,TRBV5-4,TRBD2,-,TRBJ2-2
TGTGCCAGCAGTGACCCGGACAGGGGATCCTACGAGCAGTACTTC,CASSDPDRGSYEQYF,TRBV25-1,TRBD1,-,TRBJ2-7
TGTGCCAGCAACTACCGGGGGGGGCAGACAGATACGCAGTATTTT,CASNYRGGQTDTQYF,TRBV9,TRBD2,-,TRBJ2-3
TGTGCCAGCAGCCCAGGGGCCACAGATACGCAGTATTTT,CASSPGATDTQYF,TRBV7-2,-,-,TRBJ2-3
TGTGCCAGCAGCTCGGGACTAGCGGGAGCCGGAGATACGCAGTATTTT,CASSSGLAGAGDTQYF,TRBV13,TRBD2,-,TRBJ2-3
TGTGCCAGCAGCTACGGGGGAAGTGAAGCTTTCTTT,CASSYGGSEAFF,TRBV7-9,-,few,TRBJ1-1
TGTGCCAGCAGTCTGATGACAGGACAGCCCCAGCATTTT,CASSLMTGQPQHF,TRBV27,-,-,TRBJ1-5
TGTGCCAGCAGCCCCGCACGGGGAGAGATCGGCTACGAGCAGTACTTC,CASSPARGEIGYEQYF,TRBV7-9,-,-,TRBJ2-7
TGCGCCAGCAGCTTAGGACAGGGGGCTAACTATGGCTACACCTTC,CASSLGQGANYGYTF,TRBV5-1,TRBD1,-,TRBJ1-2
TGTGCCATCAGTGAGCCGACAGGTCCGGGCTCCTACAATGAGCAGTTCTTC,CAISEPTGPGSYNEQFF,TRBV10-3,-,-,TRBJ2-1
TGTGCCATCAGTGGTATGCCGGACAGGGGTGGCACTGAAGCTTTCTTT,CAISGMPDRGGTEAFF,TRBV10-3,TRBD1,-,TRBJ1-1
TGCAGCGTCGTACCGCGAGGATATACCTACGAGCAGTACTTC,CSVVPRGYTYEQYF,TRBV29-1,-,-,TRBJ2-7
TGCGCCAGCAGCCTAGTTGGGTCGTCATACGAGCAGTACTTC,CASSLVGSSYEQYF,TRBV5-1,-,-,TRBJ2-7
TGTGCCAGCAGCTTAGGGGACAGGGTTTGGCTTACTGAAGCTTTCTTT,CASSLGDRVWLTEAFF,TRBV11-3,TRBD1,-,TRBJ1-1
TGCGCCAGCACAGGGGGCTTGAACACTGAAGCTTTCTTT,CASTGGLNTEAFF,TRBV5-1,TRBD1,-,TRBJ1-1
TGCGCCAGCAGTCAAATCTGGGAGCGCGAGACCCAGTACTTC,CASSQIWERETQYF,TRBV10-1,-,-,TRBJ2-5
TGTGCCAGCGGTAACAGGGGTGGGGACACCGGGGAGCTGTTTTTT,CASGNRGGDTGELFF,TRBV11-1,TRBD1,-,TRBJ2-2
TGTGCCAGCAGCCCACGGACAGGGGCTGAAGCTTTCTTT,CASSPRTGAEAFF,TRBV7-2,TRBD1,-,TRBJ1-1
TGTGCCAGCAGCCGCTCGGGTCATGAAGCTTTCTTT,CASSRSGHEAFF,TRBV5-6,-,-,TRBJ1-1
TGTGCCAGCAGAGAGCAGGGCTTTGAAGCTTTCTTT,CASREQGFEAFF,TRBV27,-,-,TRBJ1-1
TGTGCCAGCAGTGAATCAGGGGCCCTCGTCTCTGAAGCTTTCTTT,CASSESGALVSEAFF,TRBV6-1,-,-,TRBJ1-1
TGTGCCAGCAGTGTCGAAGGTCTAGCGCCGTACTTC,CASSVEGLAPYF,TRBV2,-,-,TRBJ2-7
TGTGCCAGCAGCTTGGTGGGAGCAAGGGCAGATACGCAGTATTTT,CASSLVGARADTQYF,TRBV7-2,-,-,TRBJ2-3
TGTGCCAGCAGTCCTTGGGACAGGCTCACCAATGGCTACACCTTC,CASSPWDRLTNGYTF,TRBV27,TRBD1,-,TRBJ1-2
TGTGCCAGCACCTTCGAGGGGGCTCAAGAGACCCAGTACTTC,CASTFEGAQETQYF,TRBV6-5,TRBD1,-,TRBJ2-5
TGTGCCAGTAGTATTGTAGGGGGTGGCACTGAAGCTTTCTTT,CASSIVGGGTEAFF,TRBV19,-,-,TRBJ1-1
TGCGCCAGCAGCATCGGCGGGACGAACACTGAAGCTTTCTTT,CASSIGGTNTEAFF,TRBV5-1,-,-,TRBJ1-1
TGTGCCAGCTCACCTGATGCCGGGACATCGCACTACAATGAGCAGTTCTTC,CASSPDAGTSHYNEQFF,TRBV18,-,-,TRBJ2-1
TGTGCCAGCAGCTTCAGGGACAGGGATGACACCGGGGAGCTGTTTTTT,CASSFRDRDDTGELFF,TRBV7-9,TRBD1,once,TRBJ2-2
TGTGCCAGCAGTGAAGGGACAGGGGGCTACGAGCAGTACTTC,CASSEGTGGYEQYF,TRBV6-1,TRBD1,once,TRBJ2-7
TGCGCCAGCAGCATCGGGACACTTCGCACAGATACGCAGTATTTT,CASSIGTLRTDTQYF,TRBV5-1,-,once,TRBJ2-3
TGTGCCAGCAGTTTTCGGAAGCCCAGGGACGAGCAGTACTTC,CASSFRKPRDEQYF,TRBV28,-,-,TRBJ2-7
TGTGCCAGCAGCCCGGACTTGGGGTCAAGCGGGGGGCAAGAGACCCAGTACTTC,CASSPDLGSSGGQETQYF,TRBV13,TRBD2,-,TRBJ2-5
TGTGCCAGCAGTTACTTGACAGGGGTTGAAAAACTGTTTTTT,CASSYLTGVEKLFF,TRBV6-6,TRBD1,once,TRBJ1-4